Each of the 23 T cell receptor beta chains below was sequenced from the same sample in a study of T cells in Graves' hyperthyroidism and ophthalmopathy. The TCR beta CDR3 regions underwent amplification using RNA transcripts as the source. First-round RT-PCR targeting the TCR CDR3 was performed with the HTBI primer set. MiXCR was run by TCRdb on the multiplex PCR reads, yielding one entry per CDR3 protein. This sample yields 500,000 to 800,000 distinct CDR3 sequences, of which roughly 15% are seen a single time; roughly an eighth belongs to the top ten. Sequencing was performed on blood. These receptor sequences come from a woman in her forties or fifties with Graves' ophthalmopathy.

V usage is TRBV7-2 and J usage is TRBJ1-2; the D gene is possibly TRBD1 (5 bases). Germline lookup yields CDR1 SGHTA and CDR2 FQGNSA. The CDR3 covers 18 residues. The germline V and J ends were trimmed by 1 base and 4 bases, with 22 bases remaining between them. CDR3 protein: CASSLGEILGGAGYGYTF. The CDR3, as DNA: TGTGCCAGCAGCTTAGGGGAGATCTTGGGGGGAGCGGGCTATGGCTACACCTTC. Full variable domain (rest looked up from reference TRBV7-2 and TRBJ1-2): GAGVSQSPSNKVTEKGKDVELRCDPISGHTALYWYRQSLGQGLEFLIYFQGNSAPDKSGLPSDRFSAERTGGSVSTLTIQRTQQEDSAVYLCASSLGEILGGAGYGYTFGSGTRLTVV.

In this sample, this clonotype turned up many times. The chain is built from TRBV7-9 and TRBJ2-3, with 9 nucleotides matching TRBD2. In germline, CDR1 is SEHNR, CDR2 FQNEAQ (reference sequence). J gave up 4 bases and V 4 bases, and 12 bases lay outside the gene matches. The CDR3 length is 17 residues. CDR3 protein: CASSWSSGRGVADTQYF. CDR3 DNA sequence: TGTGCCAGCAGCTGGAGTAGCGGGAGAGGGGTCGCAGATACGCAGTATTTT.

This clonotype was seen at least ten times. This chain joins TRBV6-2 or TRBV6-3 and TRBJ2-1; TRBD2 matches at 8 bases. This CDR3 has 17 amino acids. Germline CDR1 and CDR2: MNHEY and SVGEGT. Losses at the gene ends were 2 bases for V and 5 bases for J; bases not matched to a gene: 11. The CDR3 region has the DNA TGTGCCAGCAGTTACCCCTCACTAGCGGCGACCAACAATGAGCAGTTCTTC. Its translation is CASSYPSLAATNNEQFF.

There are many counts of this clonotype. The chain uses TRBV11-2 and TRBJ1-2; D uncertain. In germline, CDR1 is SGHAT, CDR2 FQNNGV. The CDR3 extends over 14 amino acids. Trimming took off 0 bases at V and 7 bases at J, with 12 bases between the two ends. This CDR3 is CASSLDRSEGGYTF. The CDR3 DNA is TGTGCCAGCAGCTTAGATAGGAGTGAGGGTGGCTACACCTTC.

This CDR3 reads CASSPGGAENIQYF. The CDR3 DNA follows: TGTGCCAGCAGCCCGGGGGGCGCGGAAAACATTCAGTACTTC. J is TRBJ2-4 and V is TRBV6-1, with D possibly matching TRBD2 (7 bases). The CDR3 covers 14 residues. CDR1 and CDR2 (germline): MNHNS, SASEGT. V dropped 6 bases and J dropped 5 bases, with 14 bases sitting between them.

The chain has TRBV19 and TRBJ2-7; 11 positions agree with TRBD2. Germline CDR1 is LNHDA and CDR2 is SQIVND (reference sequence). This CDR3 has 15 residues. V lost 1 base and J lost 3; bases outside the gene matches: 2. The CDR3: CASSIGLAGHYEQYF. The CDR3 DNA is TGTGCCAGTAGTATAGGACTAGCGGGACACTACGAGCAGTACTTC.

This clonotype was observed many times. The V call is TRBV15, the J call TRBJ1-5; D gene unclear. Trimming removed 1 base from V and 9 bases from J, with 10 bases in between. Germline V CDR1 and CDR2: LNHNV, YYDKDF (reference sequence). This CDR3 spans 13 amino acids. The CDR3 DNA is TGTGCCACCAGCAGAGTAGGCGTCGGGCCCCAGCATTTT. Its protein is CATSRVGVGPQHF.

The sample holds many counts of this clonotype. V and J are TRBV28 and TRBJ2-5; 8 bases align to TRBD1. Germline V gives CDR1 MDHEN, CDR2 SYDVKM. There are 14 residues in the CDR3. Unmatched junction bases numbered 4, after V lost 7 bases and J lost 0 bases. DNA of the CDR3: TGTGCCAGCACCAGGGACAGGTACCAAGAGACCCAGTACTTC. It translates to CASTRDRYQETQYF.

The gene calls are TRBV18 and TRBJ1-5; D ambiguous. Trimming stripped 2 bases from V and 7 bases from J, with 12 bases between. Per germline, CDR1 KGHSH and CDR2 LQKENI. This CDR3 is built from 14 residues. The CDR3 loop reads CASSPSAPEQPQHF. The CDR3 DNA sequence: TGTGCCAGCTCACCATCGGCCCCAGAGCAGCCCCAGCATTTT.

This clonotype showed up just a few times. The chain couples TRBV19 to TRBJ1-5; D is possibly TRBD1 (6 bases). The CDR3 is made up of 16 amino acids. The germline CDR1 and CDR2 sequences are LNHDA and SQIVND (reference sequence). Trimming took off 2 bases at V and 2 bases at J, with 13 bases between the two ends. The CDR3 bases are TGTGCCAGTAGTATAACGGGCAGGGGAGGCAATCAGCCCCAGCATTTT. Protein product: CASSITGRGGNQPQHF.

The CDR3 nucleotides are TGTGCCAGCAGTTACGGACTAACTGAAGCTTTCTTT. It encodes CASSYGLTEAFF. The chain couples TRBV6-5 to TRBJ1-1; D is unresolved. This CDR3 spans 12 amino acids. Germline loops: CDR1 MNHEY, CDR2 SVGAGI. V gave up 2 bases and J gave up 5 bases, with 6 bases separating them.

This clonotype has at least ten counts. This rearrangement joins TRBV28 to TRBJ2-1; TRBD2 agrees at 12 bases. This CDR3 has 16 residues. V dropped 5 bases and J dropped 0; count of bases not matched to a gene: 2. Germline CDR1 is MDHEN and CDR2 is SYDVKM. The CDR3 DNA follows: TGTGCCAGCAGTGGGACTAGCGGGCCCTCCTACAATGAGCAGTTCTTC. Translating it yields CASSGTSGPSYNEQFF.

Turning to this clonotype: This may come from a read error, since a much larger clone is one base off. V usage is TRBV11-3 and J usage is TRBJ2-1; 8 nucleotides match TRBD2. CDR1 SGHNT and CDR2 YENEEA come from the germline V gene. The trim removed 4 bases at V and 1 base at J, leaving 12 bases unmatched. The CDR3 length is 18 residues. The CDR3 reads CASSSEDGSGGSYNEQFF. CDR3 sequence (DNA): TGTGCCAGCAGCTCAGAAGATGGCTCGGGAGGGTCCTACAATGAGCAGTTCTTC.

This clonotype was recorded many times. The chain joins TRBV12-3 or TRBV12-4 to TRBJ2-7; 12 bases are shared with TRBD2. Losses at the gene ends were 6 bases for V and 3 bases for J; bases not matched to a gene: 9. This CDR3 region has 16 residues. CDR3 coding DNA: TGTGCCAGCAGCCTGACTAGCGGGAGTCCGTACTACGAGCAGTACTTC. Encoded protein: CASSLTSGSPYYEQYF.

This clonotype was detected a few times. The CDR3 DNA reads TGTGCCAGCAGCCCTCCAGCCATACAGGGGGCAACAGCCGGGGAGCTGTTTTTT. Its protein product is CASSPPAIQGATAGELFF. The chain carries TRBV3-1 and TRBJ2-2; 9 bases fit TRBD1. This CDR3 is built from 18 residues. The germline gives CDR1 LGHDT, CDR2 YNNKEL (reference sequence). J gave up 6 bases and V 4 bases, and 15 bases lay outside the gene matches.

This clonotype showed up many times. This chain connects TRBV28 to TRBJ1-2; perhaps TRBD1 as D (5 bases). This CDR3 is built from 13 residues. The germline CDR1 and CDR2 sequences are MDHEN and SYDVKM. V was clipped by 4 bases and J by 4 bases, with 10 bases between them. The CDR3 sequence is CASSSITGYGYTF. The DNA of the CDR3 is TGTGCCAGCAGTTCGATTACAGGCTATGGCTACACCTTC.

V is TRBV19 and J is TRBJ2-7, with 7 bases identical to TRBD1. CDR3 size: 13 residues. Germline V gives CDR1 LNHDA, CDR2 SQIVND (reference sequence). V was pared by 3 bases and J by 3 bases, with 2 bases of the junction left unmatched. CDR3 region: CASSIRDSYEQYF. CDR3 nucleotide sequence: TGTGCCAGTAGTATCCGGGACAGCTACGAGCAGTACTTC. The variable domain in full, with the rest retrieved from reference TRBV19 and TRBJ2-7, is DGGITQSPKYLFRKEGQNVTLSCEQNLNHDAMYWYRQDPGQGLRLIYYSQIVNDFQKGDIAEGYSVSREKKESFPLTVTSAQKNPTAFYLCASSIRDSYEQYFGPGTRLTVT.

In this sample, this clonotype turned up many times. V gene TRBV5-5 combines with J gene TRBJ2-1, with TRBD2 matching over 9 bases. Germline V gives CDR1 SGHKS, CDR2 YYEKEE (reference sequence). The CDR3 spans 19 residues. The J segment lost 4 bases and the V segment lost 1 base, leaving 15 bases of the junction unmatched. CDR3 nucleotide sequence: TGTGCCAGCAGCTTGTGGGGTAATAGCGGGAGAGGCGGTTACAATGAGCAGTTCTTC. It is translated as CASSLWGNSGRGGYNEQFF.

This clonotype was counted between two and nine times. The chain couples TRBV19 to TRBJ2-1; 12 bases fit TRBD2. Trimming cost V 7 bases and J 7 bases; bases outside gene matches: 8. Germline V lookup: CDR1 LNHDA, CDR2 SQIVND (reference sequence). This CDR3 has 15 amino acids. CDR3 bases: TGTGCCAGTACCCTAGGACTAGCGGGATTGAATGAGCAGTTCTTC. Protein product: CASTLGLAGLNEQFF.

This clonotype was observed many times. The V and J genes are TRBV18 and TRBJ1-1; D is undetermined. V lost 1 base to trimming and J lost 0 bases, with 6 bases between them. Germline V gene data show CDR1 as KGHSH and CDR2 as LQKENI. The CDR3 covers 14 residues. In nucleotides, the CDR3 is TGTGCCAGCTCACCACGGGCTATGAACACTGAAGCTTTCTTT. Translation: CASSPRAMNTEAFF.

The table lists this clonotype with a few counts. The V gene is TRBV6-1, the J gene TRBJ1-1; D possibly corresponds to TRBD1 (5 bases). Trimming took 10 bases from V and 0 from J, leaving 12 bases between them. CDR1 MNHNS and CDR2 SASEGT come from the germline V gene. CDR3 size: 13 residues. This CDR3 reads CANKGRLNTEAFF. CDR3 nucleotides: TGTGCCAACAAGGGGAGGTTGAACACTGAAGCTTTCTTT.

This clonotype was observed many times. The CDR3 bases are TGTGCCAGCAGCACCCGGACTAGCTTCTACAATGAGCAGTTCTTC. Translation gives CASSTRTSFYNEQFF. The chain couples TRBV5-8 to TRBJ2-1; 8 nucleotides match TRBD2. Germline CDR1 SGHTS, CDR2 YDEGEE. The junction had 6 bases not matched to a gene; V was cut back by 4 bases and J by 3 bases. This CDR3 spans 15 amino acids.

This chain uses TRBV27 with TRBJ2-3; 8 bases align to TRBD2. Trimming at V came to 7 bases and at J to 4 bases, leaving 4 bases not matched to a gene. The CDR3 runs to 13 residues. The germline V gene encodes CDR1 MNHEY and CDR2 SMNVEV (reference sequence). CDR3 DNA: TGTGCCAGCACCAAGGGACTAGCAGATACGCAGTATTTT. Protein sequence: CASTKGLADTQYF.